The 21 T cell receptor beta chains below come from one sample, sequenced in a study of breast tumors, draining lymph nodes, adjacent tissues. TCRdb analysed the multiplex PCR reads with MiXCR anew, one entry per CDR3 protein. There are roughly 260,000 distinct CDR3 sequences in the sample; 30% to 35% occur only once, and about 1.2% lies in the top ten. Breast cancer patients provided tissue from their axillary draining lymph nodes. The source material was axillary lymph node tissue. The receptors come from a female donor with breast cancer. Some clones in this sample may be carry-over from other donors' samples.

There are many counts of this clonotype. This chain uses TRBV11-2 with TRBJ2-1; 11 positions match TRBD1. V dropped 5 bases and J dropped 4; count of bases not matched to a gene: 4. This CDR3 spans 15 amino acids. Germline-derived CDR1 and CDR2 are SGHAT and FQNNGV. CDR3 sequence reads: CASSRGQGAYNEQFF. The CDR3 coding sequence is TGTGCCAGCAGCCGCGGACAGGGGGCATACAATGAGCAGTTCTTC.

In this sample, this clonotype turned up many times. The rearrangement links TRBV19 to TRBJ2-1; 7 bases agree with TRBD1. Germline assignment: CDR1 LNHDA and CDR2 SQIVND (reference sequence). This CDR3 has 16 residues. J was trimmed by 5 bases and V by 3 bases; bases with no gene match: 10. This CDR3 reads CASSILEQGLNNEQFF. Here the CDR3 DNA reads TGTGCCAGTAGTATTCTTGAACAGGGGCTTAACAATGAGCAGTTCTTC.

The chain uses TRBV30 and TRBJ1-2; unclear D gene. In germline, CDR1 is GTSNPN, CDR2 SVGIG (reference sequence). The CDR3 extends over 16 amino acids. Trimming removed 4 bases from V and 6 bases from J, with 24 bases in between. In DNA, the CDR3 is TGTGCCTGGATCCCTAGTAAAATACTCAGATTCAATGGCTACACCTTC. It codes for CAWIPSKILRFNGYTF.

This CDR3 is CASSVGGIATDTQYF. The CDR3, as DNA: TGTGCCAGCAGCGTAGGGGGGATCGCCACAGATACGCAGTATTTT. V and J are TRBV11-3 and TRBJ2-3; TRBD1 or TRBD2 may be the D gene (6 bases each). This CDR3 comprises 15 residues. In germline, CDR1 is SGHNT, CDR2 YENEEA. V was clipped by 5 bases and J by 2 bases, with 14 bases between them.

The genes are TRBV12-3 or TRBV12-4 and TRBJ2-4; 10 bases fit TRBD2. The CDR3 covers 18 residues. V lost 3 bases and J lost 7; bases outside the gene matches: 15. The CDR3 loop is CASSFRWVAGGRENIQYF. CDR3 coding DNA: TGTGCCAGCAGTTTTCGGTGGGTAGCGGGGGGCCGAGAGAACATTCAGTACTTC.

In regard to this clonotype: This sequence may be a read error, since a much larger clone differs from it by one base. The chain uses TRBV19 and TRBJ2-1, with 12 nucleotides matching TRBD2. CDR1 and CDR2 (germline): LNHDA, SQIVND (reference sequence). The CDR3 loop spans 16 amino acids. The J segment lost 2 bases and the V segment lost 8 bases, leaving 7 bases of the junction unmatched. Here the CDR3 reads CASGPTSGSTYNEQFF. In DNA, the CDR3 is TGTGCCAGTGGTCCGACTAGCGGGAGTACCTACAATGAGCAGTTCTTC. The full variable domain, in which reference TRBV19 and TRBJ2-1 provide the parts outside the CDR3, is DGGITQSPKYLFRKEGQNVTLSCEQNLNHDAMYWYRQDPGQGLRLIYYSQIVNDFQKGDIAEGYSVSREKKESFPLTVTSAQKNPTAFYLCASGPTSGSTYNEQFFGPGTRLTVL.

This clonotype was seen repeatedly, ten times or more. The CDR3 ends on some other residue instead of the conserved phenylalanine or tryptophan, so this is likely a read error. Because the CDR3's place on the DNA is in doubt, the DNA is left out and the CDR3 is given as listed by TCRdb. The CDR3 loop is CASSGGGGDSGRLKI. The chain is built from TRBV25-1 and TRBJ2-7; TRBD2, the table's D call, was not compared with the DNA. 15 amino acids form the CDR3, both terminal residues included. CDR1 and CDR2 (germline): MGHDK, SYGVNS.

To note about this clonotype: One end of the junction does not line up with germline, which may come from a read error. J is TRBJ2-3 and V is TRBV5-8; D tentatively reads TRBD1 or TRBD2 (6 bases each). CDR3 length equals 16 residues. From germline, CDR1 is SGHTS and CDR2 YDEGEE. In DNA, the CDR3 is TGTGCCGGCAGCTTGGGGGCGGGGCACAGCACAGATACGCAGTATTTT. The encoded protein is CAGSLGAGHSTDTQYF.

This clonotype was found many times. The V and J genes are TRBV20-1 and TRBJ2-3; TRBD2 matches at 8 bases. Unmatched junction bases numbered 12, after V lost 6 bases and J lost 7 bases. Looked up from germline, CDR1 is DFQATT and CDR2 is SNEGSKA (reference sequence). This CDR3 contains 14 residues. CDR3 loop: CSAPPGGPKNTQYF. The CDR3 region has the DNA TGCAGTGCCCCCCCGGGAGGGCCTAAAAATACGCAGTATTTT.

The chain joins TRBV3-1 to TRBJ1-3; tentative D call: TRBD1 (6 bases). Per the germline V gene, CDR1 is LGHDT and CDR2 is YNNKEL (reference sequence). Trimming cost V 2 bases and J 10 bases, with 18 bases left between them. The length of the CDR3 is 15 residues. In DNA, the CDR3 is TGTGCCAGCAGCCAACAACCGGGGGCAGAAGAGACCATATATTTT. The encoded protein is CASSQQPGAEETIYF.

This clonotype has ten or more counts. V and J are TRBV24-1 and TRBJ1-5, with TRBD1 as a possible D gene (6 bases). V lost 9 bases to trimming and J lost 1 base, with 12 bases between them. CDR3 size: 14 residues. Germline CDR1 KGHDR, CDR2 SFDVKD. The CDR3 nucleotides are TGTGCCACCGGGGCCCAGGGGAGCAATCAGCCCCAGCATTTT. It yields the protein CATGAQGSNQPQHF.

The chain uses TRBV5-4 and TRBJ2-6; either TRBD1 or TRBD2 may fit D (6 bases each). The V end lost 0 bases, the J end lost 0 bases, and 13 bases lay between the germline ends. CDR1 and CDR2 from the germline V gene are SGHNT and YYREEE (reference sequence). The length of the CDR3 is 18 residues. The CDR3 reads CASSLGGAARSGANVLTF. CDR3 nucleotides: TGTGCCAGCAGCTTGGGGGGGGCCGCGCGCTCTGGGGCCAACGTCCTGACTTTC.

V gene TRBV10-3 combines with J gene TRBJ2-1; 12 nucleotides line up with TRBD2. Germline V CDR1 and CDR2: ENHRY, SYGVKD. The CDR3 contains 16 residues. Trimming removed 10 bases from V and 4 bases from J; junction bases left unmatched: 11. CDR3 protein: CASRLLAGGPYNEQFF. The CDR3 nucleotides are TGTGCCAGCAGGTTGCTAGCGGGAGGGCCGTACAATGAGCAGTTCTTC.

This clonotype was counted at least ten times. The chain couples TRBV6-1 to TRBJ2-7; D gene uncertain. The V gene's germline CDR1 is MNHNS and CDR2 SASEGT. CDR3 length: 10 amino acids. The ends were cut back, 7 bases at V and 3 bases at J, with 4 bases in the middle. In nucleotides, the CDR3 is TGTGCCAGCAACCACTACGAGCAGTACTTC. This translates into CASNHYEQYF.

At least ten counts were recorded for this clonotype. V is TRBV12-3 or TRBV12-4 and J is TRBJ2-5; D may be TRBD1 (6 bases). With 4 bases removed from V and 1 base from J, the gap between germline ends came to 13 bases. This CDR3 has 15 amino acids. CDR3 protein: CASSSSRGVQETQYF. Written as DNA, the CDR3 is TGTGCCAGCAGTTCATCCAGGGGTGTCCAAGAGACCCAGTACTTC.

This clonotype was observed at least ten times. The CDR3 DNA sequence: TGTGCCAGCAGCGGGCAGGGGGCAACCGGGGAGCTGTTTTTT. Its translation is CASSGQGATGELFF. J is TRBJ2-2 and V is TRBV7-9, with 8 bases fitting TRBD1. V shed 5 bases, J shed 5 bases, and the junction held 4 bases outside the gene matches. This CDR3 spans 14 amino acids. In germline, CDR1 is SEHNR, CDR2 FQNEAQ (reference sequence).

This clonotype has at least ten counts. The chain combines TRBV20-1 with TRBJ1-2; 7 nucleotides agree with TRBD1. The CDR3 spans 14 residues. In germline, CDR1 is DFQATT, CDR2 SNEGSKA (reference sequence). The junction had 10 bases not matched to a gene; V was cut back by 4 bases and J by 5 bases. The CDR3 DNA sequence: TGCAGTGCTACCGAACAGGGGATGAGTTATGGCTACACCTTC. Protein product: CSATEQGMSYGYTF.

A remark on this clonotype: The junction shows a germline mismatch at one end, possibly a read error. The V gene is TRBV6-1, the J gene TRBJ2-2; maybe TRBD2 (5 bases). Looked up from germline, CDR1 is MNHNS and CDR2 is SASEGT. This CDR3 comprises 15 residues. The CDR3 spells CASSSRGTYTGEPFF. The DNA for the CDR3 is TGTGCCAGCAGCTCGCGCGGAACATACACCGGGGAGCCGTTTTTT.

This clonotype was picked up a small number of times. This clone may be a read error of a much larger clone one base away. This chain uses TRBV20-1 with TRBJ2-1; TRBD2 aligns across 10 bases. CDR3 length equals 14 residues. Looked up from germline, CDR1 is DFQATT and CDR2 is SNEGSKA (reference sequence). The CDR3 loop is CSASSGSPYTEQFF. For the CDR3, the DNA is TGCAGTGCTTCTAGCGGGAGCCCCTACACTGAGCAGTTCTTC.

Remarks on this clonotype: Possible read error: a much larger clone is one base away. The chain employs TRBV13 and TRBJ2-7; D is unclear. This CDR3 comprises 14 residues. Germline V gene sequence: CDR1 PRHDT, CDR2 FYEKMQ (reference sequence). The CDR3 sequence: CASSPGRVTYEQCF. The CDR3 DNA reads TGTGCCAGCAGCCCCGGGCGCGTCACCTACGAGCAGTGCTTC.

Many counts were recorded for this clonotype. The chain couples TRBV28 to TRBJ1-6; the match to TRBD1 covers 9 bases. The J segment lost 10 bases and the V segment lost 0 bases, leaving 7 bases of the junction unmatched. Germline CDR1 MDHEN, CDR2 SYDVKM. This CDR3 spans 16 amino acids. The CDR3 sequence: CASSLWGTGRESPLHF. Here the CDR3 DNA reads TGTGCCAGCAGTTTATGGGGGACAGGGAGGGAATCACCCCTCCACTTT.